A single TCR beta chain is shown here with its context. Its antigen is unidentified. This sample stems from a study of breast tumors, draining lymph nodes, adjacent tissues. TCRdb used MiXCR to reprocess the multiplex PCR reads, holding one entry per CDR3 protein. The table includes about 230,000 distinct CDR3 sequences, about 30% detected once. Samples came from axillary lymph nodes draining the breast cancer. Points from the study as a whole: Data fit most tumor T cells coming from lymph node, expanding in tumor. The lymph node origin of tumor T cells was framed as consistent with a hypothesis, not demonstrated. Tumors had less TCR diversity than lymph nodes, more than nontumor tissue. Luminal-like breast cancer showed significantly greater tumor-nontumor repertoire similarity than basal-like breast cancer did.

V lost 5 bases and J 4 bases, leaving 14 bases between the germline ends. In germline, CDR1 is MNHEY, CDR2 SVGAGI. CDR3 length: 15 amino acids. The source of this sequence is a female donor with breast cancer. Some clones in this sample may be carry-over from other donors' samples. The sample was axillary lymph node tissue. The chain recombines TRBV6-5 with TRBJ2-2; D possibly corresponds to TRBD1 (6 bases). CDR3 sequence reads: CASSHRAGVTGELFF. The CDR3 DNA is TGTGCCAGCAGTCACCGGGCAGGGGTCACCGGGGAGCTGTTTTTT.